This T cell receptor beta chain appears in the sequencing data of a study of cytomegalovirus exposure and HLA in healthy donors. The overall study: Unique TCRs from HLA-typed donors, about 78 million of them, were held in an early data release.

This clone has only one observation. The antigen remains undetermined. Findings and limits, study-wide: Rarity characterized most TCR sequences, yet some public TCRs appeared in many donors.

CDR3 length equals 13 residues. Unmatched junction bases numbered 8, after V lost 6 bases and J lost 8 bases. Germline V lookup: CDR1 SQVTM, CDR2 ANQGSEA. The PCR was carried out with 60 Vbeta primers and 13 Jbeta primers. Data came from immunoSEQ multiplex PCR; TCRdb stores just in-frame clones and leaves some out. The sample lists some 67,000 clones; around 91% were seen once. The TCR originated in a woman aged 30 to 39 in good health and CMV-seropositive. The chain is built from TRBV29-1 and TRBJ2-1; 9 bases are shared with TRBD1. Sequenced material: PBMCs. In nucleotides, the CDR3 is TGCAGCGTATACAGGGGGCGCGGTGATGAGCAGTTCTTC. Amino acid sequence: CSVYRGRGDEQFF.